The rows below give T cell receptor beta chains drawn from one sample of a study of cytomegalovirus exposure and HLA in healthy donors. Method: immunoSEQ multiplex PCR; TCRdb's copy keeps in-frame clones and lacks some. The data show some 200,000 clones, about two thirds seen once. The specimen was PBMCs. These receptors came from a man in his forties in good health and CMV-seropositive. Both conserved end residues are part of each CDR3. D genes are given only for firm matches. A row's size may be missing; if present it is once, few, many or a size class.

clone size,V gene,J gene,D gene,CDR3 DNA,CDR3 protein
NA,TRBV5-6,TRBJ1-2,NA,TGTGCCAGCAGCTCCTTAATCTACTATGGCTACACCTTC,CASSSLIYYGYTF
NA,TRBV10-3,TRBJ1-2,NA,TGTGCCATCAAAACGGCAGGGGTCTATGGCTACACCTTC,CAIKTAGVYGYTF
once,TRBV2,TRBJ1-6,NA,TGTGCCAGCAGCCGGGGTACGGGAGTAAATTCACCCCTCCACTTT,CASSRGTGVNSPLHF
NA,TRBV7-8,TRBJ1-2,NA,TGTGCCAGCAGCTTTGGTGGACAGCAAAACTATGGCTACACCTTC,CASSFGGQQNYGYTF
NA,TRBV7-3,TRBJ1-2,NA,TGTGCCAGCAGCCCCTCCGTGGGGAGTGGCTACACCTTC,CASSPSVGSGYTF
NA,TRBV4-2,TRBJ1-2,TRBD1,TGTGCCAGCAGCCGGACAGGGGCGACCTATGGCTACACCTTC,CASSRTGATYGYTF
NA,TRBV7-9,TRBJ2-2,NA,TGTGCCAGCAGCTTAGCGCCGGGGACCGGGGAGCTGTTTTTT,CASSLAPGTGELFF
NA,TRBV29-1,TRBJ1-1,TRBD1,TGCAGCGCCTTTGACAGGGGACTTGTGAACACTGAAGCTTTCTTT,CSAFDRGLVNTEAFF
few,TRBV6-5,TRBJ2-2,TRBD1,TGTGCCAGCAGGACAGGGGTTAACACCGGGGAGCTGTTTTTT,CASRTGVNTGELFF
NA,TRBV5-1,TRBJ2-3,NA,TGCGCCAGCAGCTCTGGTGGCGGGGCGGATACGCAGTATTTT,CASSSGGGADTQYF
few,TRBV4-1,TRBJ2-7,NA,TGCGCCAGCAGCCCTCAGACGGGCGGGTACGAGCAGTACTTC,CASSPQTGGYEQYF
NA,TRBV7-6,TRBJ1-2,TRBD1,TGTGCCAGCAGCCATGGACAGGGGACGGTCGGCTACACCTTC,CASSHGQGTVGYTF
NA,TRBV10-1,TRBJ1-2,NA,TGCGCCAATAACCACAGGGACCCCTATGGCTACACCTTC,CANNHRDPYGYTF
NA,TRBV7-9,TRBJ1-3,TRBD1,TGTTCCAGCAGCCCCTACGTCGACAGGGACTCTGGAAACACCATATATTTT,CSSSPYVDRDSGNTIYF
NA,TRBV5-1,TRBJ1-1,NA,TGCGCCAGCGGCATGAACACTGAAGCTTTCTTT,CASGMNTEAFF
NA,TRBV4-1,TRBJ1-1,NA,TGCGCCAGCAGCCAAGAAAGGGGGTTTAGCACTGAAGCTTTCTTT,CASSQERGFSTEAFF
few,TRBV6-6,TRBJ2-7,NA,TGTGCCAGCAGTTACGGCCAGGGGACCTACGAGCAGTACTTC,CASSYGQGTYEQYF
NA,TRBV6-5,TRBJ2-7,TRBD1,TGTGCCAGCAGCCTCGGACAGGAATACGAGCAGTACTTC,CASSLGQEYEQYF
few,TRBV2,TRBJ2-1,TRBD2,TGTGCCAGCAAGCGGACTAGCAGCTCCGATGAGCAGTTCTTC,CASKRTSSSDEQFF
NA,TRBV9,TRBJ2-5,NA,TGTGCCAGCAGCGTAGGGGCAGCGGATCAAGAGACCCAGTACTTC,CASSVGAADQETQYF
once,TRBV2,TRBJ2-1,TRBD2,TGCGCCAGCAGTGAATTGGGACTAGCTGGCGATGAGCAGTTCTTC,CASSELGLAGDEQFF
NA,TRBV5-4,TRBJ1-6,NA,TGTGCCAGCAGCTTGGGGGTCAGGGGAGTTTCACCCCTCCACTTT,CASSLGVRGVSPLHF
NA,TRBV28,TRBJ2-7,NA,TGTGCCAGCAGTCCAAGGGCGGAGGGGTCCTACGAGCAGTACTTC,CASSPRAEGSYEQYF
NA,TRBV6-5,TRBJ1-1,NA,TGTGCCAGCAGGCCTGGGGCGCCGAACACTGAAGCTTTCTTT,CASRPGAPNTEAFF
few,TRBV7-9,TRBJ1-1,NA,TGTGCCAGCAGCTTAGCGTGGGGAGGTACTGAAGCTTTCTTT,CASSLAWGGTEAFF